This T cell receptor beta chain was captured by sequencing in a study of response to subunit inactivated influenza vaccine. Study-wide results and limits: The authors proposed limited new T cell recruitment per seasonal influenza vaccination.

The junction had 7 bases not matched to a gene; V was cut back by 4 bases and J by 3 bases. The CDR3 extends over 15 amino acids. Germline V gene lookup returns CDR1 MNHEY and CDR2 SVGAGI. TCRdb re-derived calls from the RT-PCR reads in MiXCR, one entry per CDR3 protein. This sample carries around 790,000 distinct CDR3 sequences, around 21% of them seen once, and the ten largest clones take 9.5% to 13%. For this clonotype: Its antigen is not identified.

Specimen: PBMCs from blood, collected more than 4 days after vaccination. The clonotype comes from a man aged 50 to 60 who received an inactivated influenza vaccine. The chain employs TRBV6-5 and TRBJ2-7, with 9 bases lining up with TRBD2. The DNA for the CDR3 is TGTGCCAGCAGTTCCACAGCGGGAGGCCACTACGAGCAGTACTTC. This translates into CASSSTAGGHYEQYF.